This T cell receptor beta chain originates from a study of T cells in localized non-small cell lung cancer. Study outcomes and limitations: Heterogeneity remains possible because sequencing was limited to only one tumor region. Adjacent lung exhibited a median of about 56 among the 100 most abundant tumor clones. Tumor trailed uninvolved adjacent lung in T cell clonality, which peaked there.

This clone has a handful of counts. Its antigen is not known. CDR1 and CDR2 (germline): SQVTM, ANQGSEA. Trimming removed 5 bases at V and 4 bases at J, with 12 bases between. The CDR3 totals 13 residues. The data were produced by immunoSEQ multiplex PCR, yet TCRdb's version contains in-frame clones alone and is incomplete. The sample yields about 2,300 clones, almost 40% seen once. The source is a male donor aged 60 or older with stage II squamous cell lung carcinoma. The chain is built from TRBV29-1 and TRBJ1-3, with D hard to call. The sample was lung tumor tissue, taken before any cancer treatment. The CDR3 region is CSVREGGGNTIYF. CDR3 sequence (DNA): TGCAGCGTTAGGGAAGGAGGCGGAAACACCATATATTTT.